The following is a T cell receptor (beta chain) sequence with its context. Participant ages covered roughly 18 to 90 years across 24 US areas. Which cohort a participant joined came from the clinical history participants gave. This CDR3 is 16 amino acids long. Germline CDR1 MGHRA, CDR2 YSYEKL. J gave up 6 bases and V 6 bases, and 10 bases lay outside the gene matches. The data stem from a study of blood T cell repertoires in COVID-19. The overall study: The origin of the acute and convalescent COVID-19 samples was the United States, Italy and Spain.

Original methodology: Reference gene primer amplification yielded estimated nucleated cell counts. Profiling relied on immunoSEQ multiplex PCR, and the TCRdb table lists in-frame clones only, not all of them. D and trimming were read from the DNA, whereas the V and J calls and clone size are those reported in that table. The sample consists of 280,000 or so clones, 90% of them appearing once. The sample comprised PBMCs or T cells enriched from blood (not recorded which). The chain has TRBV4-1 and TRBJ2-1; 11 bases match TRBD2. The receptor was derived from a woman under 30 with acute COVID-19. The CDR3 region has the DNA TGCGCCAGCAGACCCGAACTAGCGGGAGCGCGCAATGAGCAGTTCTTC. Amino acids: CASRPELAGARNEQFF.